Sequencing of this T cell receptor beta chain was carried out in a study of blood T cell repertoires in COVID-19. The wider study: PBMCs, B-cell-depleted T cells, or T cells were the source of the cDNA or gDNA that made up the material.

Per the authors' pipeline: Nucleated cell number was recorded as an estimate derived from reference gene primer amplification. Clones were sequenced by immunoSEQ multiplex PCR, and TCRdb holds only the in-frame ones, with some missing. V, J and clone size are taken as reported in that table, and D and trimming were inferred from the DNA itself. The sample carries just under 65,000 clones, roughly 85% recorded once. Germline lookup yields CDR1 SEHNR and CDR2 FQNEAQ (reference sequence). The V gene end was trimmed by 4 bases and the J gene end by 5 bases; junction bases not matched to a gene: 1. This CDR3 region has 13 residues.

The origin of this receptor is a human donor in a cohort sampled during active COVID-19. The sample was peripheral blood. This chain links TRBV7-9 with TRBJ1-4; 7 nucleotides align to TRBD1. CDR3 bases: TGTGCCAGCAGCTCGACAGGGAATGAAAAACTGTTTTTT. This gives the protein CASSSTGNEKLFF.